Each of the 27 T cell receptor beta chains below was sequenced from the same sample in a study of cytomegalovirus exposure and HLA in healthy donors listed by TCRdb under 2017. Libraries were built with the immunoSEQ multiplex PCR assay. For the multiplex PCR, a mixture combining 60 forward primers for TCR Vbeta segments and 13 reverse primers for TCR Jbeta segments was used. TCRdb stores this immuneACCESS table with in-frame sequences only. Part of the clones is absent; in the studies checked, under half of the shortfall reflects unresolved V genes, and no reason is known for the rest. This sample lists 90,000 to 150,000 clones; under 90% were detected once. The ten most abundant clones make up 2.2% of the sample. The specimen was PBMCs. These receptors were obtained from a woman in her 40s in good health and CMV-seronegative.

V and J are TRBV6-1 and TRBJ1-1, with D perhaps matching TRBD1 (6 bases). The ends were cut back, 3 bases at V and 11 bases at J, with 19 bases in the middle. The CDR3 is 14 amino acids. Germline V lookup: CDR1 MNHNS, CDR2 SASEGT. The CDR3 region is CASSDLFAGTKAFF. CDR3 DNA: TGTGCCAGCAGTGACTTATTCGCCGGGACAAAGGCTTTCTTT.

This clone was observed a single time. This chain links TRBV6-5 with TRBJ2-1; 7 positions agree with TRBD2. From germline, CDR1 is MNHEY and CDR2 SVGAGI. This CDR3 is built from 15 residues. The trim removed 7 bases at V and 0 bases at J, leaving 6 bases unmatched. CDR3: CASNGGSNSYNEQFF. The CDR3 nucleotides are TGTGCCAGCAATGGCGGGAGTAACTCCTACAATGAGCAGTTCTTC.

The rearrangement links TRBV7-9 to TRBJ1-4; D is unresolved. The CDR3 is 16 residues long. Germline-derived CDR1 and CDR2 are SEHNR and FQNEAQ (reference sequence). V lost 2 bases and J 4 bases, leaving 14 bases between the germline ends. The CDR3 region is CASSLFGQVNNEKLFF. The DNA for the CDR3 is TGTGCCAGCAGCTTATTTGGTCAGGTGAATAATGAAAAACTGTTTTTT.

The chain uses TRBV30 and TRBJ1-3; TRBD1 matches 7 bases. The V gene's germline CDR1 is GTSNPN and CDR2 SVGIG (reference sequence). Trimming cost V 2 bases and J 0 bases; bases outside gene matches: 4. The CDR3 is made up of 15 amino acids. The CDR3 bases are TGTGCCTGGAGTCGGGACAGCTTCTCTGGAAACACCATATATTTT. Translated: CAWSRDSFSGNTIYF.

The chain links TRBV11-2 to TRBJ1-2; 7 bases agree with TRBD1. In germline, CDR1 is SGHAT, CDR2 FQNNGV. The CDR3 runs 16 residues. Losses at the gene ends were 2 bases for V and 4 bases for J; bases not matched to a gene: 10. In DNA form, the CDR3 reads TGTGCCAGCAGCTTAAGGGCAGACAGGGCGATCTATGGCTACACCTTC. Translating gives CASSLRADRAIYGYTF.

The rearrangement uses TRBV25-1 and TRBJ2-4; 8 bases map to TRBD1. Trimming took 3 bases from V and 8 from J; bases not matched to a gene: 6. The CDR3 is 14 amino acids. Looked up from germline, CDR1 is MGHDK and CDR2 is SYGVNS. Here the CDR3 reads CASSDPGGLYIQYF. In DNA, the CDR3 is TGTGCCAGCAGTGACCCAGGGGGCTTATACATTCAGTACTTC.

About this clone itself: One junction end disagrees with the germline gene, perhaps due to a read error. The chain recombines TRBV7-3 with TRBJ2-1; 12 nucleotides line up with TRBD2. CDR3 size: 17 residues. The V gene's germline CDR1 is SGHTA and CDR2 FQGTGA. The CDR3 sequence: CASTLKASGGGYNEQFF. The CDR3, as DNA: TGTGCCAGCACCTTAAAGGCTAGCGGGGGGGGTTACAATGAGCAGTTCTTC.

This clone turned up a few times. The gene calls are TRBV6-5 and TRBJ2-7; 8 bases are a match to TRBD2. The CDR3 loop spans 15 amino acids. V dropped 2 bases and J dropped 3; count of bases not matched to a gene: 6. Germline V gene data show CDR1 as MNHEY and CDR2 as SVGAGI. The CDR3 nucleotides read TGTGCCAGCAGTTACCTGGCGGGGGGCGGCTACGAGCAGTACTTC. This codes for CASSYLAGGGYEQYF.

The chain carries TRBV7-3 and TRBJ2-3; D is unclear. The CDR3 totals 13 residues. The germline V and J ends were trimmed by 5 bases and 0 bases, with 6 bases remaining between them. Germline-derived CDR1 and CDR2 are SGHTA and FQGTGA. In nucleotides, the CDR3 is TGTGCCAGCAGCATCACTAGCACAGATACGCAGTATTTT. This gives the protein CASSITSTDTQYF.

The chain is built from TRBV2 and TRBJ1-2; D unclear. The V end lost 8 bases, the J end lost 4 bases, and 14 bases lay between the germline ends. The CDR3 totals 13 residues. Germline CDR1 and CDR2: SNHLY and FYNNEI. DNA of the CDR3: TGTGCCAGCTCCCGGGAGGCAGGCTATGGCTACACCTTC. This gives the protein CASSREAGYGYTF.

The DNA of the CDR3 is TGTGCCAGCAGTGCGATAGACAGGGGGCAGTACGAGCAGTACTTC. It translates to CASSAIDRGQYEQYF. J is TRBJ2-7 and V is TRBV6-1; 10 nucleotides match TRBD1. Germline values: CDR1 MNHNS, CDR2 SASEGT. The V and J ends lost 4 bases and 4 bases, in that order; junction bases with no gene match: 7. The CDR3 runs 15 residues.

The V gene is TRBV7-2, the J gene TRBJ2-7, with 16 bases fitting TRBD2. Per the germline V gene, CDR1 is SGHTA and CDR2 is FQGNSA. With 4 bases clipped from V and 4 bases from J, the junction kept 7 bases outside the gene matches. The CDR3 spans 17 residues. In DNA form, the CDR3 reads TGTGCCAGCAGCTCCCCCGGGACTAGCGGGAGGGGGTACGAGCAGTACTTC. This encodes CASSSPGTSGRGYEQYF.

The chain has TRBV19 and TRBJ2-7; 9 bases line up with TRBD2. J gave up 0 bases and V 10 bases, and 7 bases lay outside the gene matches. This CDR3 has 14 residues. From germline, CDR1 is LNHDA and CDR2 SQIVND (reference sequence). The CDR3 loop reads CATASSGASYEQYF. In DNA form, the CDR3 reads TGTGCCACCGCCTCTAGCGGGGCCTCCTACGAGCAGTACTTC.

The genes are TRBV27 and TRBJ2-1; TRBD1 agrees at 8 bases. The junction had 13 bases not matched to a gene; V was cut back by 3 bases and J by 6 bases. Germline lookup yields CDR1 MNHEY and CDR2 SMNVEV (reference sequence). CDR3 length: 17 amino acids. The CDR3 nucleotides are TGTGCCAGCAGTTTTTTCTCCGGGACAGGTCTTATCAATGAGCAGTTCTTC. Its protein product is CASSFFSGTGLINEQFF.

This chain uses TRBV18 with TRBJ2-7; TRBD1 matches 8 bases. The V segment lost 2 bases and the J segment 5 bases; nucleotides outside the gene matches: 8. CDR3 length: 15 residues. The germline gives CDR1 KGHSH, CDR2 LQKENI. The CDR3 sequence: CASSPVGQGTHEQYF. The CDR3 nucleotides are TGTGCCAGCTCACCAGTTGGACAGGGAACCCACGAGCAGTACTTC.

Note on this clone: The sample contains more than one DNA sequence encoding this CDR3. The rearrangement uses TRBV5-1 and TRBJ2-7; TRBD2 matches at 14 bases. The germline CDR1 and CDR2 sequences are SGHRS and YFSETQ. The CDR3 contains 18 residues. V lost 4 bases and J lost 3; bases outside the gene matches: 12. The CDR3 loop is CASSTQNKGLAGVYEQYF. The CDR3 DNA follows: TGCGCCAGCAGCACACAAAACAAGGGACTAGCGGGAGTCTACGAGCAGTACTTC.

This chain uses TRBV30 with TRBJ1-2; D is unresolved. The CDR3 extends over 13 amino acids. Trimming cost V 0 bases and J 5 bases, with 10 bases left between them. Per germline, CDR1 GTSNPN and CDR2 SVGIG (reference sequence). As DNA, the CDR3 is TGTGCCTGGAGTGTAACAGACCGGTATGGCTACACCTTC. The encoded protein is CAWSVTDRYGYTF.

This CDR3 is CASSQTVGSGGKETQYF. The CDR3 DNA reads as TGCGCCAGCAGCCAAACCGTCGGGAGTGGGGGGAAAGAGACCCAGTACTTC. The genes are TRBV4-1 and TRBJ2-5, with a possible D match to TRBD2 (6 bases). The CDR3 sequence is 17 residues long. Germline CDR1 MGHRA, CDR2 YSYEKL. Trimming shortened V by 2 bases and J by 3 bases, and 19 bases separated the two germline ends.

The V gene is TRBV4-2, the J gene TRBJ2-5; D perhaps matches TRBD2 (6 bases). CDR1 and CDR2 from the germline V gene are LGHNA and YNFKEQ. The V gene lost 0 bases and the J gene lost 5 bases, with 19 bases spanning the gap. This CDR3 has 17 residues. The CDR3 loop is CASSQDWSTSIPETQYF. CDR3 bases: TGTGCCAGCAGCCAAGATTGGTCAACTAGCATACCCGAGACCCAGTACTTC.

This sequence joins TRBV28 and TRBJ2-7, with 9 bases matching TRBD2. J lost 3 bases, V lost 7 bases, and 7 bases had no gene match. The CDR3 totals 14 residues. Germline CDR1 reads MDHEN; CDR2 reads SYDVKM. The CDR3 DNA reads TGTGCCAGCAATTATAGCGGGAGACGCTACGAGCAGTACTTC. This encodes CASNYSGRRYEQYF.

The rearrangement links TRBV11-2 to TRBJ2-1; TRBD1 matches 9 bases. Germline assignment: CDR1 SGHAT and CDR2 FQNNGV. The V and J ends lost 3 bases and 7 bases, in that order; junction bases with no gene match: 4. The CDR3 sequence is 14 residues long. CDR3 region: CASSFTQGANEQFF. CDR3 sequence (DNA): TGTGCCAGCAGCTTTACACAGGGGGCGAATGAGCAGTTCTTC. Based on the CDR3 plus reference TRBV11-2 and TRBJ2-1, the full variable domain is EAGVAQSPRYKIIEKRQSVAFWCNPISGHATLYWYQQILGQGPKLLIQFQNNGVVDDSQLPKDRFSAERLKGVDSTLKIQPAKLEDSAVYLCASSFTQGANEQFFGPGTRLTVL.

V gene TRBV11-2 combines with J gene TRBJ1-1; perhaps TRBD1 as D (6 bases). The CDR3 has 15 amino acids. Between the trimmed V and J ends, which lost 3 bases and 6 bases, there was a span of 17 bases. CDR1 is SGHAT and CDR2 is FQNNGV in the germline V gene. This CDR3 is CASSFSPTPGAEAFF. As DNA, the CDR3 is TGTGCCAGCAGCTTTTCCCCCACCCCAGGGGCTGAAGCTTTCTTT.

V usage is TRBV5-6 and J usage is TRBJ2-3; 11 positions agree with TRBD1. The CDR3 consists of 16 residues. The junction had 7 bases not matched to a gene; V was cut back by 1 base and J by 6 bases. Germline V lookup: CDR1 SGHDT, CDR2 YYEEEE. DNA of the CDR3: TGTGCCAGCAGCTTGACCGGGACAGGGGGGAAGGATACGCAGTATTTT. It yields the protein CASSLTGTGGKDTQYF.

The chain uses TRBV21-1 and TRBJ2-7; whether TRBD1, the table's D call, matches the DNA was not checked. TRBV21-1 is assigned pseudogene status. The CDR3 contains 19 residues. Here the CDR3 reads CASSPVRVRDSYFSYEQYF. CDR3 DNA sequence: TGTGCCAGCAGTCCCGTTCGCGTCCGGGACAGCTATTTCTCCTACGAGCAGTACTTC.

The V and J genes are TRBV19 and TRBJ2-2, with TRBD2 identical over 13 bases. CDR1 LNHDA and CDR2 SQIVND come from the germline V gene (reference sequence). The CDR3 is made up of 17 amino acids. The V segment lost 6 bases and the J segment 7 bases; nucleotides outside the gene matches: 11. CDR3 sequence reads: CASRPTTSGRSSGELFF. The CDR3 DNA is TGTGCCAGTAGGCCGACGACTAGCGGGAGGTCTAGCGGGGAGCTGTTTTTT.

V usage is TRBV28 and J usage is TRBJ2-3; a possible D gene is TRBD2 (6 bases). V lost 2 bases and J lost 8, with 17 bases in between. CDR1 MDHEN and CDR2 SYDVKM come from the germline V gene. This CDR3 region has 15 residues. DNA of the CDR3: TGTGCCAGCAGTTTAGGAGGGGTAGAAGGTCTTACGCAGTATTTT. It encodes CASSLGGVEGLTQYF.

This chain uses TRBV19 with TRBJ2-7; D might be TRBD1 (6 bases). Per the germline V gene, CDR1 is LNHDA and CDR2 is SQIVND (reference sequence). V was shortened by 5 bases and J by 1 base, with 12 bases between the two germline ends. There are 14 residues in the CDR3. The CDR3 loop is CASSLRDTSYEQYF. The CDR3 bases are TGTGCCAGTAGTCTCCGGGACACATCCTACGAGCAGTACTTC.